This T cell receptor (beta chain) was sequenced in a study of cytomegalovirus exposure and HLA in healthy donors. Notes on the study in general: In an earlier analysis, productive rearrangement rates for most beta V segments clustered near 87% or 30%.

This clone was found a few times. What it binds is not known. Trimming pared 4 bases from V and 4 bases from J, leaving 19 bases between. Germline CDR1 is SGHRS and CDR2 is YFSETQ. The CDR3 is made up of 16 amino acids. The PCR was carried out with 60 Vbeta primers and 13 Jbeta primers. Sequencing used immunoSEQ multiplex PCR; TCRdb keeps in-frame clones, though not all of them. Of just over 150,000 clones listed, around 76% were seen once; the top ten hold roughly 2%. The source material was PBMCs. The clonotype comes from a female donor in good health and CMV-seronegative. The chain employs TRBV5-1 and TRBJ2-3, with TRBD1 as a possible D gene (6 bases). The DNA for the CDR3 is TGCGCCAGCAGCCGAACAGGGATCCGGTCCGCAGATACGCAGTATTTT. It specifies CASSRTGIRSADTQYF.